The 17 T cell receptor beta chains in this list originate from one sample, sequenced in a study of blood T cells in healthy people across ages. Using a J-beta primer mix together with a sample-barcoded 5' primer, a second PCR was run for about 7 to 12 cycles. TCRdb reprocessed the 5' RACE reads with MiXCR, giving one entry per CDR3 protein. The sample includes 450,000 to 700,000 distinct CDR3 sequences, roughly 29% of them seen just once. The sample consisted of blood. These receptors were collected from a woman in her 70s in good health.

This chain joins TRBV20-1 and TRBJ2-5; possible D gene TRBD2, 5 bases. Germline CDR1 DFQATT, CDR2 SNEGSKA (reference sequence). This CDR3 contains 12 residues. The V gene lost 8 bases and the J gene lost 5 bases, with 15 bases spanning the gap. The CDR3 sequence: CSPTGAGETQYF. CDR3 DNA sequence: TGCAGTCCAACCGGCGCGGGCGAGACCCAGTACTTC.

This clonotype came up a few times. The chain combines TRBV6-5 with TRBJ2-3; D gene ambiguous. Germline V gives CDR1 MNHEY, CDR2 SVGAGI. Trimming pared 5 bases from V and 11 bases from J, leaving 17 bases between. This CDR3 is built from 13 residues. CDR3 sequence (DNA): TGTGCCAGCAGTGCCGGCACTTCCTATGGGCAGTATTTT. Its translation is CASSAGTSYGQYF.

CDR3 nucleotide sequence: TGTGCCAGCAGCTTAAAGTCCGGGGCTTGGCGCGCCGGGGAGCTGTTTTTT. Protein product: CASSLKSGAWRAGELFF. This chain links TRBV7-9 with TRBJ2-2; D tentatively fits TRBD1 or TRBD2 (5 bases each). V shed 2 bases and J shed 6 bases, with 19 bases lying between them. From germline, CDR1 is SEHNR and CDR2 FQNEAQ (reference sequence). The CDR3 length is 17 residues.

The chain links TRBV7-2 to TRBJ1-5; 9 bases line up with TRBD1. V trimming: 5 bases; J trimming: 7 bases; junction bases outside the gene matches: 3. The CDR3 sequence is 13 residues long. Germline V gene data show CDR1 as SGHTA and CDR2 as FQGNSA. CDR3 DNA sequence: TGTGCCAGCAGCCGGGACAGGGCGCAGCCCCAGCATTTT. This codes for CASSRDRAQPQHF.

CDR3 DNA: TGTGCCAGCAGCTACTCGGACAGGGTTTCCCACGAGCAGTACTTC. This gives the protein CASSYSDRVSHEQYF. The chain recombines TRBV5-6 with TRBJ2-7; TRBD1 aligns across 8 bases. This CDR3 comprises 15 residues. Trimming at V came to 3 bases and at J to 5 bases, leaving 10 bases not matched to a gene. Germline CDR1 SGHDT, CDR2 YYEEEE.

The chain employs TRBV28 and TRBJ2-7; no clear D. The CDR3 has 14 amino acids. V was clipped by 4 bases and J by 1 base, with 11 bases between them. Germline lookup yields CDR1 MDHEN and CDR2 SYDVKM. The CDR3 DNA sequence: TGTGCCAGCAGTTCAAGGACGGATTCCTACGAGCAGTACTTC. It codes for CASSSRTDSYEQYF.

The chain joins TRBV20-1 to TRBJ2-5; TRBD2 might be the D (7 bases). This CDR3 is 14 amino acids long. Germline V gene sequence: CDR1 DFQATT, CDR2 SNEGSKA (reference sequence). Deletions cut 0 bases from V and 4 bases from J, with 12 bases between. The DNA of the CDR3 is TGCAGTGCTAGAGATGTGGCGGGGGCAGAGACCCAGTACTTC. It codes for CSARDVAGAETQYF.

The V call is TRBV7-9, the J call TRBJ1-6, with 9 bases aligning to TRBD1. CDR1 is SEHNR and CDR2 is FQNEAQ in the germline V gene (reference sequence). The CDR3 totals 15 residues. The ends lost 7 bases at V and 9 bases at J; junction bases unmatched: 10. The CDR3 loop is CASMSSGTGSSPLHF. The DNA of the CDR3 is TGTGCCAGCATGTCTTCCGGGACAGGGAGTTCACCCCTCCACTTT.

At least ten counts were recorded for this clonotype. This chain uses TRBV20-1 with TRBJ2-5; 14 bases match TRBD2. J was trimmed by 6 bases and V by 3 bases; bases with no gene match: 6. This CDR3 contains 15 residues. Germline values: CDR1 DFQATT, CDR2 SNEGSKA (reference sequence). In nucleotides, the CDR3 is TGCAGTGCTAGGAGGGGACTAGCGGGGGAAAAGACCCAGTACTTC. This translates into CSARRGLAGEKTQYF.

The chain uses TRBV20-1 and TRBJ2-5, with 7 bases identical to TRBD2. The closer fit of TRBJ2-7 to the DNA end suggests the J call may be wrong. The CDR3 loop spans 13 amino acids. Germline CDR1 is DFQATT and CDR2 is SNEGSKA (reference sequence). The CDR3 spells CSAIIAGGYEQYF. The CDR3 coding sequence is TGCAGTGCGATAATAGCGGGCGGCTACGAGCAGTACTTC.

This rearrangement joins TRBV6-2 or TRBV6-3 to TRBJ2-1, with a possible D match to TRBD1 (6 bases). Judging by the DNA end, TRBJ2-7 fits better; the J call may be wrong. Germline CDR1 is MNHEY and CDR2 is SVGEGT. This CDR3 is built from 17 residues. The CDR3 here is CASSNSGHRLGDYEQYF. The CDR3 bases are TGTGCCAGCAGTAATTCGGGACACCGATTGGGGGACTACGAGCAGTACTTC.

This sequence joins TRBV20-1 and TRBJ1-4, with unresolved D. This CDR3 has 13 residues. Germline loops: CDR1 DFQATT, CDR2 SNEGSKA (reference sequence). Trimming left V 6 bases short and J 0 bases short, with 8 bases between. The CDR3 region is CSAGVATNEKLFF. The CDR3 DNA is TGCAGTGCGGGAGTTGCAACTAATGAAAAACTGTTTTTT.

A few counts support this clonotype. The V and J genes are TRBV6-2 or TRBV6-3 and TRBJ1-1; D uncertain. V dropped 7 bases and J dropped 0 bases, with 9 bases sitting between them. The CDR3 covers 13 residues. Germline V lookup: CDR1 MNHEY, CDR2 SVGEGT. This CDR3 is CASTMHVNTEAFF. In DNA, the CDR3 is TGTGCCAGCACCATGCACGTGAACACTGAAGCTTTCTTT.

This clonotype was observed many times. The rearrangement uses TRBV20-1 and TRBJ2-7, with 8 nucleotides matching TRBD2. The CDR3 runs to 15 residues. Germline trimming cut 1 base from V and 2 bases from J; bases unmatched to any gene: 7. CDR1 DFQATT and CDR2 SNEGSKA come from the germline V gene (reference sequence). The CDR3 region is CSARGAAGDTYEQYF. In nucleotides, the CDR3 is TGCAGTGCTAGAGGCGCAGCGGGGGACACCTACGAGCAGTACTTC.

The CDR3: CASSRDIIGYGYTF. The CDR3 bases are TGTGCCAGCAGTCGCGACATTATCGGCTATGGCTACACCTTC. The chain couples TRBV6-5 to TRBJ1-2; D not resolved. The ends were cut back, 5 bases at V and 4 bases at J, with 14 bases in the middle. The V gene's germline CDR1 is MNHEY and CDR2 SVGAGI. This CDR3 is built from 14 residues.

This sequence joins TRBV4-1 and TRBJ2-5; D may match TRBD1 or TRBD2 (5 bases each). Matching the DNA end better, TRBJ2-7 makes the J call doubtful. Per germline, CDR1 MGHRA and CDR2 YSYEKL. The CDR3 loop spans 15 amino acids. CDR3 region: CASSQKQDSTYEQYF. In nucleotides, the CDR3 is TGCGCCAGCAGCCAGAAACAGGACTCTACCTACGAGCAGTACTTC.

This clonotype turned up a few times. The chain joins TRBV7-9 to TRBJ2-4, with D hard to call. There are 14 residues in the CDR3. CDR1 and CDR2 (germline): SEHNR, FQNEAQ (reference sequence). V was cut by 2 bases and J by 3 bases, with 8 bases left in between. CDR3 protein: CASSLTDIKNIQYF. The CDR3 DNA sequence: TGTGCCAGCAGCTTAACAGATATCAAAAACATTCAGTACTTC.